This passage covers 13 T cell receptor beta chains from one sample sequenced in a study of CD8 T cells in Susac syndrome. cDNA came from around 0.5 to 1 ug RNA primed by random hexamers. MiXCR, run by TCRdb on the immunoSEQ multiplex PCR reads, gives a single entry per CDR3 protein. The table records some 300,000 distinct CDR3 sequences, approximately 85% of them present only once. The sample consisted of CD8+ T cells from PBMCs. Every receptor here comes from a human donor with multiple sclerosis.

The CDR3 here is CASSSGQFSGNTIYF. In DNA form, the CDR3 reads TGTGCCAGCAGCTCGGGACAATTCTCTGGAAACACCATATATTTT. The V call is TRBV7-9, the J call TRBJ1-3; maybe TRBD1 (6 bases). The CDR3 runs to 15 residues. CDR1 is SEHNR and CDR2 is FQNEAQ in the germline V gene (reference sequence). Deletions cut 4 bases from V and 0 bases from J, with 10 bases between. Looking up the rest from reference TRBV7-9 and TRBJ1-3 gives the full variable domain: DTGVSQNPRHKITKRGQNVTFRCDPISEHNRLYWYRQTLGQGPEFLTYFQNEAQLEKSRLLSDRFSAERPKGSFSTLEIQRTEQGDSAMYLCASSSGQFSGNTIYFGEGSWLTVV.

The chain links TRBV7-9 to TRBJ2-7; the match to TRBD1 covers 8 bases. CDR1 and CDR2 (germline): SEHNR, FQNEAQ (reference sequence). J was trimmed by 2 bases and V by 5 bases; bases with no gene match: 5. The CDR3 length is 14 residues. The CDR3 sequence is CASSGGQGPYEQYF. The CDR3 coding sequence is TGTGCCAGCAGCGGCGGACAGGGCCCCTACGAGCAGTACTTC.

Only a few counts were recorded for this clonotype. The chain employs TRBV20-1 and TRBJ2-7; no firm D call. This CDR3 spans 12 amino acids. CDR1 is DFQATT, CDR2 SNEGSKA, per germline (reference sequence). V was trimmed by 3 bases and J by 0 bases, leaving 6 bases between them. The CDR3 region is CSASQISYEQYF. In DNA form, the CDR3 reads TGCAGTGCTAGCCAAATCTCCTACGAGCAGTACTTC.

The chain employs TRBV2 and TRBJ2-6, with D hard to call. Per the germline V gene, CDR1 is SNHLY and CDR2 is FYNNEI. The CDR3 is made up of 13 amino acids. The V gene lost 10 bases and the J gene lost 0 bases, with 7 bases spanning the gap. CDR3 DNA: TGTGCCACCCTTCCCTCTGGGGCCAACGTCCTGACTTTC. Translating gives CATLPSGANVLTF.

This chain connects TRBV11-2 to TRBJ2-2; a possible D gene is TRBD2 (5 bases). Germline V gives CDR1 SGHAT, CDR2 FQNNGV. V was cut by 0 bases and J by 3 bases, with 20 bases left in between. The CDR3 runs 19 residues. CDR3: CASSLDWASHSPDTGELFF. CDR3 nucleotides: TGTGCCAGCAGCTTAGATTGGGCTAGCCACTCCCCCGACACCGGGGAGCTGTTTTTT.

The V and J genes are TRBV10-3 and TRBJ2-7, with 7 nucleotides matching TRBD2. This CDR3 has 15 residues. The V gene end was trimmed by 3 bases and the J gene end by 0 bases; junction bases not matched to a gene: 5. The germline CDR1 and CDR2 sequences are ENHRY and SYGVKD. The CDR3 here is CAISESGGSSYEQYF. The CDR3 DNA sequence: TGTGCCATCAGTGAATCGGGCGGGAGCTCCTACGAGCAGTACTTC.

Regarding this clonotype: Sequence at one end of the junction differs from germline and may be a read error. The V call is TRBV20-1, the J call TRBJ2-7; 11 nucleotides align to TRBD2. The CDR3 extends over 13 amino acids. Looked up from germline, CDR1 is DFQATT and CDR2 is SNEGSKA (reference sequence). CDR3 nucleotide sequence: TGTGCGCATAGCGGGAGGGCGATCTACGAGCAGTACTTC. It is translated as CAHSGRAIYEQYF.

The table lists this clonotype with a count of one. The chain links TRBV27 to TRBJ2-5; 7 positions agree with TRBD1. Germline V lookup: CDR1 MNHEY, CDR2 SMNVEV (reference sequence). The CDR3 loop spans 14 amino acids. V shed 6 bases, J shed 5 bases, and the junction held 9 bases outside the gene matches. In DNA, the CDR3 is TGTGCCAGCAGCGAAAGGGACAGTTATGAGACCCAGTACTTC. It translates to CASSERDSYETQYF.

The rearrangement joins TRBV4-3 to TRBJ2-7; 10 bases agree with TRBD2. Trimming cost V 4 bases and J 3 bases; bases outside gene matches: 9. CDR1 is LGHNA, CDR2 YSLEER, per germline. This CDR3 region has 16 residues. Here the CDR3 reads CASSPASGSRNYEQYF. The CDR3 DNA sequence: TGCGCCAGCAGCCCCGCTAGCGGGAGCCGAAACTACGAGCAGTACTTC.

The rearrangement joins TRBV30 to TRBJ1-1; D gene ambiguous. The CDR3 has 12 residues. Germline V gene sequence: CDR1 GTSNPN, CDR2 SVGIG (reference sequence). V dropped 0 bases and J dropped 7 bases, with 9 bases sitting between them. The CDR3 DNA reads TGTGCCTGGAGTGTACTGGAGGTTGAAGCTTTCTTT. Its translation: CAWSVLEVEAFF.

The gene calls are TRBV30 and TRBJ1-2; D is unclear. V lost 3 bases, J lost 3 bases, and 8 bases lay in between. The CDR3 contains 12 residues. Germline V gene sequence: CDR1 GTSNPN, CDR2 SVGIG (reference sequence). Here the CDR3 reads CAWRSDYYGYTF. The DNA of the CDR3 is TGTGCCTGGAGATCAGATTACTATGGCTACACCTTC.

V and J are TRBV20-1 and TRBJ2-5; the match to TRBD2 covers 7 bases. The germline V gene has CDR1 DFQATT and CDR2 SNEGSKA (reference sequence). Losses at the gene ends were 1 base for V and 4 bases for J; bases not matched to a gene: 12. The CDR3 spans 16 residues. The CDR3 protein is CSARAWRGFSGETQYF. The CDR3, as DNA: TGCAGTGCTAGAGCCTGGCGGGGGTTTAGCGGAGAGACCCAGTACTTC.

This clonotype has more than one count but fewer than ten. The chain carries TRBV9 and TRBJ2-7; D is possibly TRBD1 or TRBD2 (5 bases each). Germline assignment: CDR1 SGDLS and CDR2 YYNGEE. The CDR3 is made up of 14 amino acids. With 4 bases removed from V and 4 bases from J, the gap between germline ends came to 15 bases. The CDR3, as DNA: TGTGCCAGCAGCCCAACCGGGACCTTATACGAGCAGTACTTC. Its translation: CASSPTGTLYEQYF.